These 10 T cell receptor beta chains were all obtained from the same sample, sequenced in a study of somatic mutations in cytotoxic T cells in rheumatoid arthritis. Some clones are missing from TCRdb's copy, which holds only in-frame ones; the method was immunoSEQ multiplex PCR. The sample carries some 11,000 clones, nearly 80% recorded once. The material sequenced was CD8+ T cells sorted from blood. These receptors were collected from a man aged 45 to 65 in good health.

The chain combines TRBV14 with TRBJ1-1; D gene uncertain. CDR1 is SGHDN, CDR2 FVKESK, per germline. This CDR3 spans 13 amino acids. Trimming removed 4 bases at V and 1 base at J, with 7 bases between. CDR3 region: CASSPAGNTEAFF. In nucleotides, the CDR3 is TGTGCCAGCAGCCCGGCAGGGAACACTGAAGCTTTCTTT.

V is TRBV5-1 and J is TRBJ2-1; 11 positions agree with TRBD1. The germline V gene encodes CDR1 SGHRS and CDR2 YFSETQ. The trim removed 4 bases at V and 8 bases at J, leaving 8 bases unmatched. CDR3 length equals 15 residues. The CDR3 is CASSESGQGVHEQFF. The CDR3 region has the DNA TGCGCCAGCAGCGAGTCGGGACAGGGGGTTCATGAGCAGTTCTTC.

A few counts support this clone. This rearrangement joins TRBV7-9 to TRBJ2-7; 8 bases are a match to TRBD2. The germline CDR1 and CDR2 sequences are SEHNR and FQNEAQ (reference sequence). V trimming: 5 bases; J trimming: 1 base; junction bases outside the gene matches: 1. This CDR3 contains 13 residues. Here the CDR3 reads CASSPGGSYEQYF. The CDR3 coding sequence is TGTGCCAGCAGCCCGGGAGGGTCCTACGAGCAGTACTTC.

A note on this clone: The sample carries other DNA sequences with the same CDR3. This sequence joins TRBV27 and TRBJ1-1; the D is unclear. Trimming removed 6 bases at V and 0 bases at J, with 8 bases between. The CDR3 consists of 13 residues. Germline-derived CDR1 and CDR2 are MNHEY and SMNVEV (reference sequence). CDR3 coding DNA: TGTGCCAGCAGCCTGGGAATGAACACTGAAGCTTTCTTT. Its protein product is CASSLGMNTEAFF.

The V gene is TRBV7-9, the J gene TRBJ1-4; D not certain. CDR1 is SEHNR and CDR2 is FQNEAQ in the germline V gene (reference sequence). Trimming took off 1 base at V and 4 bases at J, with 7 bases between the two ends. The length of the CDR3 is 14 residues. The CDR3 DNA sequence: TGTGCCAGCAGCTTAGTTGGCGGTAATGAAAAACTGTTTTTT. It translates to CASSLVGGNEKLFF.

CDR3 region: CASSPTSGRVRNEQFF. The CDR3 DNA sequence: TGTGCCAGCAGCCCGACTAGCGGGAGGGTCCGCAATGAGCAGTTCTTC. This chain links TRBV7-3 with TRBJ2-1; 14 bases are a match to TRBD2. This CDR3 comprises 16 residues. J lost 6 bases, V lost 5 bases, and 6 bases had no gene match. Germline V gene sequence: CDR1 SGHTA, CDR2 FQGTGA.

The chain joins TRBV6-5 to TRBJ1-5, with D tentatively TRBD1 (5 bases). With 0 bases removed from V and 3 bases from J, the gap between germline ends came to 9 bases. Germline-derived CDR1 and CDR2 are MNHEY and SVGAGI. The CDR3 spans 15 residues. CDR3 loop: CASSYSGGVNQPQHF. Here the CDR3 DNA reads TGTGCCAGCAGTTACTCCGGGGGGGTCAATCAGCCCCAGCATTTT.

The chain combines TRBV27 with TRBJ2-3, with a possible D match to TRBD2 (6 bases). The CDR3 spans 14 residues. With 4 bases removed from V and 6 bases from J, the gap between germline ends came to 14 bases. The V gene's germline CDR1 is MNHEY and CDR2 SMNVEV (reference sequence). CDR3 in DNA: TGTGCCAGCAGTTATCGGGGGAGAAGGGATACGCAGTATTTT. Protein: CASSYRGRRDTQYF.

The chain combines TRBV7-9 with TRBJ2-7; D unresolved. Germline V gene lookup returns CDR1 SEHNR and CDR2 FQNEAQ (reference sequence). This CDR3 is 15 amino acids long. The V gene lost 1 base and the J gene lost 5 bases, with 15 bases spanning the gap. The CDR3 DNA reads TGTGCCAGCAGCTTAGAGGCAGGCCCCAATGACGAGCAGTACTTC. Protein product: CASSLEAGPNDEQYF.

This rearrangement joins TRBV6-5 to TRBJ1-4; 8 bases fit TRBD1. The J segment lost 4 bases and the V segment lost 2 bases, leaving 6 bases of the junction unmatched. The germline V gene has CDR1 MNHEY and CDR2 SVGAGI. The CDR3 is 16 amino acids. The CDR3 sequence: CASSYPRDRRNEKLFF. The CDR3 DNA reads TGTGCCAGCAGTTACCCCCGGGACAGGCGTAATGAAAAACTGTTTTTT.